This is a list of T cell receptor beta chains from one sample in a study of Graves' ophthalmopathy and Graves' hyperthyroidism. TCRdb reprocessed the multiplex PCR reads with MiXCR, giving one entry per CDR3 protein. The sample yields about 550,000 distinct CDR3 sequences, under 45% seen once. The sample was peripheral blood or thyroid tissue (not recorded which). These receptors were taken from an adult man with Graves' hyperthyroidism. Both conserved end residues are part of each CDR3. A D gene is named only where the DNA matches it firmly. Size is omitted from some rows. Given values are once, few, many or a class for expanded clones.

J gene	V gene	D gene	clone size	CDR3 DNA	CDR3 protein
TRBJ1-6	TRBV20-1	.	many	TGCAGTGCCATTACATATGCAGGGGATTCACCCCTCCACTTT	CSAITYAGDSPLHF
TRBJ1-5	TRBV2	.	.	TGTGCCAGCAGTTTATTTGTGGATCAGCCCGAGCATTTT	CASSLFVDQPEHF
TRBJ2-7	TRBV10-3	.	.	TGTGCCATCAGTGGGGGAGGTGGGAGCGATTCCTGGACCTACGAGCAGTACTTC	CAISGGGGSDSWTYEQYF
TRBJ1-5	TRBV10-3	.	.	TGTGCCATCAACCTTCGACTAGACACCGGGGAGCAGCAGCCCCAGCATTTT	CAINLRLDTGEQQPQHF
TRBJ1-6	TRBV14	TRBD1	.	TGTGCCAGCAGCCAAGAGCACAGGGGAGGCTCCTATAATTCACCCCTCCACTTT	CASSQEHRGGSYNSPLHF
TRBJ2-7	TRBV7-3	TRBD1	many	TGTGCCAGCAGCACGACAGGGGCCCCCTCCTACGAGCAGTACTTC	CASSTTGAPSYEQYF
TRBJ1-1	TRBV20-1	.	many	TGCAGTGCTAGGTTCGGGGGTAGGGGCACTGAAGCTTTCTTT	CSARFGGRGTEAFF
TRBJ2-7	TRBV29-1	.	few	TGCAGCGTTTTGGGTGGGGCAGGGAAGTACGAGCAGTACTTC	CSVLGGAGKYEQYF
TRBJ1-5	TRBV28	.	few	TGTGCCAGCAGCCCCCTGATTAGTGGCAATCAGCCCCAGCATTTT	CASSPLISGNQPQHF
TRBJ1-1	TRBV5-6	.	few	TGTGCCACCGGACCAACAGGGAATATCAACACTGAAGCTTTCTTT	CATGPTGNINTEAFF
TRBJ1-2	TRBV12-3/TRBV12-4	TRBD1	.	TGTGCCAGCAGAACTACCACAGGGGGCGGTTTCGGCTACACCTTC	CASRTTTGGGFGYTF
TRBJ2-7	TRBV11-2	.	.	TGTGCCAGCAGCTTAGGGGTAGCGGTAGGGCAGTACTTC	CASSLGVAVGQYF
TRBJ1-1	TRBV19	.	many	TGTGCCAGTAGTATAGCTGGGAGGACTACTGAAGCTTTCTTT	CASSIAGRTTEAFF
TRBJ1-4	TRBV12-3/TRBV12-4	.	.	TGTGCCAGCAGTTCCCGGGACGGCCTTAGTGAAAAACTGTTTTTT	CASSSRDGLSEKLFF
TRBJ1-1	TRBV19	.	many	TGTGCCAGTACAAACTTGAACAGGGCTGAAGCTTTCTTT	CASTNLNRAEAFF
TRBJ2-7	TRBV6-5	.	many	TGTGCCAGCAGTTACAACGTTGCCAGTCCCTACGAGCAGTACTTC	CASSYNVASPYEQYF
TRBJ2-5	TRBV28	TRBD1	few	TGTGCCAGCAGTTCAACAGGGGAAGGGAGTCAAGAGACCCAGTACTTC	CASSSTGEGSQETQYF
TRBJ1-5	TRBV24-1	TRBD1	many	TGTGCCACCAGTGATCACGGACAGGGCAATCAGCCCCAGCATTTT	CATSDHGQGNQPQHF
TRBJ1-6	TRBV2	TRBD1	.	TGTGCCAGCAGTGAACGCGGGGCAGGGGGCTCACCCCTCCACTTT	CASSERGAGGSPLHF
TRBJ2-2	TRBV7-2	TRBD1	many	TGTGCCAGCAGCTTCGGACAGGGGAGGAACGGGGAGCTGTTTTTT	CASSFGQGRNGELFF
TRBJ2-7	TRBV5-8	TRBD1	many	TGTGCCAGCAGCTCCCGACAGGGCGAGCAGTACTTC	CASSSRQGEQYF
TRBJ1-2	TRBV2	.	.	TGTGCCAGCAGTGACCCCAGGGCGTACGATGGCTACACCTTC	CASSDPRAYDGYTF
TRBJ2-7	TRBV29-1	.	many	TGCAGCGTTGAAACCCCAGGAACGGTGCAGTACTTC	CSVETPGTVQYF